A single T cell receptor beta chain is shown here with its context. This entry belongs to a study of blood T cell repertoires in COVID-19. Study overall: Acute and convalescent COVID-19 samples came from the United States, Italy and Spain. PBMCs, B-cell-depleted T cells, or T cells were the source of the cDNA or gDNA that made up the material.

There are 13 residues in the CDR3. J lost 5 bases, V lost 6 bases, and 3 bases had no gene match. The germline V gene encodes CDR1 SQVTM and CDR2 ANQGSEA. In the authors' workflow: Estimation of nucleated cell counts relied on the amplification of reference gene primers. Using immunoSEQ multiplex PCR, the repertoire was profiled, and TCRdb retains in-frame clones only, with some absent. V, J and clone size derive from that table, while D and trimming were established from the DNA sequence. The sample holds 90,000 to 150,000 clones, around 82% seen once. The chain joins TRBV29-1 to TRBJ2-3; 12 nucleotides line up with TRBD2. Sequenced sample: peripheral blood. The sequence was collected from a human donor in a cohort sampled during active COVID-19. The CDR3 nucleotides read TGCAGCGTGAGGACTAGCGGGGTAGATACGCAGTATTTT. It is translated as CSVRTSGVDTQYF.